The next 12 T cell receptor beta chains were all read from a single sample in a study of metastatic and nonmetastatic thyroid tumors. Among the patients, none had received any treatment before thyroid surgery. TCRdb reanalyzed the PCR reads with MiXCR. This sample yields 30,000 to 45,000 clones, of which about 26% are seen a single time; about a tenth belongs to the top ten. Sequencing was performed on blood. The receptors come from a male donor with papillary thyroid cancer or a benign thyroid nodule (not recorded which). Some clones in this sample may be carry-over from other donors' samples.

This clone was counted at least ten times. In DNA form, the CDR3 reads TGCGCCAGCAGCCAAGGGCTCAGGGGGCAGATCTACAATGAGCAGTTCTTC. This codes for CASSQGLRGQIYNEQFF. The J gene is TRBJ2-1, the V gene TRBV4-1; 8 positions match TRBD1. The CDR3 contains 17 residues. The V segment lost 1 base and the J segment 3 bases; nucleotides outside the gene matches: 8. CDR1 is MGHRA, CDR2 YSYEKL, per germline.

This clone was picked up a small number of times. The V gene is TRBV6-1, the J gene TRBJ2-7; D possibly corresponds to TRBD1 (6 bases). This CDR3 contains 13 residues. Trimming left V 10 bases short and J 3 bases short, with 16 bases between. CDR1 is MNHNS and CDR2 is SASEGT in the germline V gene. CDR3 amino acids: CATRGISLYEQYF. The CDR3 coding sequence is TGTGCCACCAGGGGAATTTCTCTCTACGAGCAGTACTTC.

This clone was counted at least ten times. The chain combines TRBV19 with TRBJ1-5, with D hard to call. There are 13 residues in the CDR3. CDR1 LNHDA and CDR2 SQIVND come from the germline V gene (reference sequence). V shed 5 bases and J shed 4 bases, with 9 bases lying between them. The CDR3 reads CASSRNRNQPQHF. In nucleotides, the CDR3 is TGTGCCAGTAGTCGGAACAGAAATCAGCCCCAGCATTTT.

This clone has a handful of counts. The chain recombines TRBV6-2 or TRBV6-3 with TRBJ2-2; 14 bases match TRBD2. The J segment lost 4 bases and the V segment lost 8 bases, leaving 6 bases of the junction unmatched. The CDR3 covers 16 residues. The germline V gene has CDR1 MNHEY and CDR2 SVGEGT. CDR3 sequence: CASVGLAGEGTGELFF. The CDR3, as DNA: TGTGCCAGCGTGGGACTAGCGGGAGAGGGCACCGGGGAGCTGTTTTTT.

As regards this clone: At one end the junction does not follow the germline gene, possibly because of a read error. The gene calls are TRBV19 and TRBJ1-1; unclear D gene. Germline V gene lookup returns CDR1 LNHDA and CDR2 SQIVND (reference sequence). CDR3 length: 12 residues. CDR3 sequence reads: CANSMGWPEAFF. DNA of the CDR3: TGTGCCAATAGTATGGGGTGGCCTGAAGCTTTCTTT.

In its sample, this clone was seen a few times. The chain carries TRBV25-1 and TRBJ2-1, with TRBD2 identical over 8 bases. Germline assignment: CDR1 MGHDK and CDR2 SYGVNS. The ends lost 2 bases at V and 6 bases at J; junction bases unmatched: 6. This CDR3 comprises 15 residues. CDR3 protein: CASSEIAGKSNEQFF. As DNA, the CDR3 is TGTGCCAGCAGTGAAATAGCGGGAAAAAGCAATGAGCAGTTCTTC.

This clone has only a few counts. The genes are TRBV6-1 and TRBJ1-2, with D maybe TRBD1 (5 bases). This CDR3 is 13 amino acids long. Germline values: CDR1 MNHNS, CDR2 SASEGT. V was shortened by 10 bases and J by 7 bases, with 19 bases between the two germline ends. CDR3 in amino acids: CAISPGALLGYTF. DNA of the CDR3: TGTGCCATCTCCCCTGGGGCCCTCCTTGGCTACACCTTC.

This clone was counted at least ten times. The V and J genes are TRBV19 and TRBJ1-5; tentative D call: TRBD1 (6 bases). CDR3 length equals 16 residues. Trimming pared 6 bases from V and 0 bases from J, leaving 15 bases between. Germline V gives CDR1 LNHDA, CDR2 SQIVND (reference sequence). The CDR3 region has the DNA TGTGCCAGTAGGAAATCCGGACAGTATAGCAATCAGCCCCAGCATTTT. It is translated as CASRKSGQYSNQPQHF.

The table lists this clone with many counts. J is TRBJ2-7 and V is TRBV19; D not certain. Trimming removed 1 base at V and 7 bases at J, with 11 bases between. The CDR3 has 13 amino acids. Germline CDR1 is LNHDA and CDR2 is SQIVND (reference sequence). CDR3 in amino acids: CASSIVSFGEQYF. The DNA for the CDR3 is TGTGCCAGTAGTATAGTTTCATTCGGGGAGCAGTACTTC.

The genes are TRBV20-1 and TRBJ2-3; the match to TRBD2 covers 9 bases. The CDR3 consists of 15 residues. V dropped 5 bases and J dropped 4; count of bases not matched to a gene: 10. The germline V gene encodes CDR1 DFQATT and CDR2 SNEGSKA (reference sequence). CDR3 sequence (DNA): TGCAGTGCTCCTATAGCGGGAGCCTCTGCAGATACGCAGTATTTT. The encoded protein is CSAPIAGASADTQYF.

The V and J genes are TRBV20-1 and TRBJ1-6; 7 bases match TRBD1. CDR1 and CDR2 from the germline V gene are DFQATT and SNEGSKA (reference sequence). V lost 6 bases to trimming and J lost 5 bases; unmatched junction nucleotides: 4. The CDR3 contains 13 residues. CDR3 region: CSASGTDNSPLHF. The CDR3 coding sequence is TGCAGTGCCTCCGGGACAGATAATTCACCCCTCCACTTT.

This clone was observed many times. Other DNA sequences in this sample translate to the same CDR3. V gene TRBV25-1 combines with J gene TRBJ1-2; D unclear. Germline V gives CDR1 MGHDK, CDR2 SYGVNS. V lost 1 base, J lost 5 bases, and 14 bases lay in between. The CDR3 contains 15 residues. CDR3 protein: CASSEFGNEGYGYTF. The CDR3 DNA follows: TGTGCCAGCAGTGAATTCGGGAATGAAGGGTATGGCTACACCTTC.